The rows below give T cell receptor beta chains drawn from one sample of a study of T-cell reconstitution after alpha-beta-depleted transplantation in children. TCRdb reprocessed the PCR reads via MiXCR and lists one record per CDR3 protein. Among 280,000 or so distinct CDR3 sequences listed, around a tenth were seen once. The material sequenced was peripheral blood, taken 180 days after TCRalphabeta/CD19-depleted stem cell transplant. These receptors were collected from a male patient under 10 years old who had a stem cell transplant for chronic granulomatous disease, so the T cells may come from the graft donor. Both conserved end residues are part of each CDR3. The D gene is left open where the match is weak. Clone size is stated in some rows and not others, as once, few, many or a class when expanded.

d_gene	j_gene	abundance	v_gene	CDR3nt	CDR3aa
TRBD1	TRBJ1-2	many	TRBV3-1	TGTGCCAGCAGCCAAGAAATGGCGAATGGACAGGGAGGGTATGGCTACACCTTC	CASSQEMANGQGGYGYTF
-	TRBJ2-7	many	TRBV20-1	TGCAGTGCTAGGAACGGGATGGCGTACGAGCAGTACTTC	CSARNGMAYEQYF
-	TRBJ1-2	many	TRBV28	TGTGCCAGCAGTACTACTAACTATGGCTACACCTTC	CASSTTNYGYTF
TRBD2	TRBJ2-3	many	TRBV7-8	TGTGCCAGCAGCTTTCGTAGGCTAGCGGGAGGGCGGGGCACAGATACGCAGTATTTT	CASSFRRLAGGRGTDTQYF
-	TRBJ2-3	many	TRBV10-3	TGTGCCATCAGTGAGTCCCCCATCGACTGGGGTTCGATCACAGATACGCAGTATTTT	CAISESPIDWGSITDTQYF
-	TRBJ2-1	many	TRBV9	TGTGCCAGCAGCGCCACCAGGGGTCTTCCTTACAATGAGCAGTTCTTC	CASSATRGLPYNEQFF
TRBD1	TRBJ1-2	many	TRBV29-1	TGCAGCGTTGACTCCGCCAGGGGGCGAAGGAACTATGGCTACACCTTC	CSVDSARGRRNYGYTF
TRBD2	TRBJ2-1	many	TRBV5-1	TGCGCCAGCAGCCTAGCCCTAGCGGGGGGCTACAATGAGCAGTTCTTC	CASSLALAGGYNEQFF
-	TRBJ2-5	many	TRBV28	TGTGCCAGCAGTTTATACGACAGCCTAGAGACCCAGTACTTC	CASSLYDSLETQYF
TRBD2	TRBJ2-5	few	TRBV4-2	TGTGCCAGCAGCCAAGGCGGGGGGGCCTTAGAGACCCAGTACTTC	CASSQGGGALETQYF
TRBD1	TRBJ2-2	many	TRBV5-1	TGCGCCAGCAGGCTGGACAGGGGGGAGCTGTTTTTT	CASRLDRGELFF
TRBD1	TRBJ2-7	many	TRBV18	TGTGCCAGCTCACCCCGGACAGGGGGCCTCGAGCAGTACTTC	CASSPRTGGLEQYF
-	TRBJ2-1	-	TRBV11-3	TGTGCCAGCAGCTTGGGCCCCACGATGGAGCAGTTCTTC	CASSLGPTMEQFF
-	TRBJ2-7	few	TRBV11-2	TGTGCCAGCAGCAAGACCTACGAGCAGTACTTC	CASSKTYEQYF
TRBD1	TRBJ2-7	many	TRBV20-1	TGCAGTGCTAGTACGGACAGGGAATTTTCCTACGAGCAGTACTTC	CSASTDREFSYEQYF
TRBD2	TRBJ2-1	many	TRBV7-6	TGTGCCAGCAGCCGGAGGGGACTAGCGGGGAGTAACAATGAGCAGTTCTTC	CASSRRGLAGSNNEQFF
-	TRBJ2-7	many	TRBV27	TGTGCCAGCAGCCCAAGGAACGGGGTAGGGTCCTACGAGCAGTACTTC	CASSPRNGVGSYEQYF
-	TRBJ2-1	-	TRBV29-1	TGCAGCGTTGAACCGGGACCGAGCAATGAGCAGTTCTTC	CSVEPGPSNEQFF
TRBD2	TRBJ2-2	-	TRBV9	TGTGCCAGCAGCGCGAGTTTGGGACTAGCGGGAGGCGAATTCACCGGGGAGCTGTTTTTT	CASSASLGLAGGEFTGELFF
-	TRBJ2-5	many	TRBV12-3/TRBV12-4	TGTGCCAGCAGTAGAGGGACGAGGGGAGAGACCCAGTACTTC	CASSRGTRGETQYF
-	TRBJ2-2	many	TRBV12-3/TRBV12-4	TGTGCCAGCAGCGGGATGCCGAACACCGGGGAGCTGTTTTTT	CASSGMPNTGELFF
-	TRBJ2-2	-	TRBV5-1	TGCGCCAGCGCACCGGGACACGGAACGAACACCGGGGAGCTGTTTTTT	CASAPGHGTNTGELFF
TRBD1	TRBJ1-4	many	TRBV5-1	TGCGCCAGCAGCACGTTCGGACAGGCTACTAATGAAAAACTGTTTTTT	CASSTFGQATNEKLFF
-	TRBJ1-4	many	TRBV9	TGTGCCAGCAGCGTAGCGGGGGCTGGGGATGAAAAACTGTTTTTT	CASSVAGAGDEKLFF
-	TRBJ2-1	many	TRBV4-2	TGTGCCAGCAGCCGCGACAAAAATGAGCAGTTCTTC	CASSRDKNEQFF
TRBD2	TRBJ2-7	many	TRBV5-1	TGCGCCAGCAGCTTGGAACCGGGAGGTTGGTCCTACGAGCAGTACTTC	CASSLEPGGWSYEQYF
-	TRBJ2-1	many	TRBV27	TGTGCCAGCAGCCCACACGGGCTAAATGGAAATGAGCAGTTCTTC	CASSPHGLNGNEQFF
TRBD1	TRBJ1-4	many	TRBV15	TGTGCCACCAGCAGAGATGGCGGGACAGTCAGAACTAATGAAAAACTGTTTTTT	CATSRDGGTVRTNEKLFF
-	TRBJ2-2	many	TRBV19	TGTGCCAGTAGTTTCGGACATGCGGCCGGGGAGCTGTTTTTT	CASSFGHAAGELFF
-	TRBJ2-7	many	TRBV12-3/TRBV12-4	TGTGCCAGCAGCCCGGGACCTCGCTACGAGCAGTACTTC	CASSPGPRYEQYF
TRBD1	TRBJ2-3	many	TRBV27	TGTGCCAGCGGCCGGACAGGGGTTGGTACAGATACGCAGTATTTT	CASGRTGVGTDTQYF
-	TRBJ1-1	many	TRBV7-8	TGTGCCAGCAGCTTAGTAAAGGGGACTGAAGCTTTCTTT	CASSLVKGTEAFF
-	TRBJ2-5	few	TRBV3-1	TGTGCCAGCAGCCAAGACGGCCCCCGGAGCACCCAAGAGACCCAGTACTTC	CASSQDGPRSTQETQYF
-	TRBJ2-2	many	TRBV5-1	TGCGCCAGCAGCTTGGATGCGAACACCGGGGAGCTGTTTTTT	CASSLDANTGELFF
TRBD1	TRBJ2-7	many	TRBV7-9	TGTGCCAGCTCTCTACAGGGGAACACCTACGAGCAGTACTTC	CASSLQGNTYEQYF